This TCR beta chain was retrieved from a study of blood T cell repertoires in COVID-19. Across the whole study: COVID-19 samples collected from the United States, Italy and Spain covered acute and convalescent phases.

This clone was counted only a few times. The CDR3 has 17 residues. Trimming pared 6 bases from V and 0 bases from J, leaving 15 bases between. The germline gives CDR1 SEHNR, CDR2 FQNEAQ (reference sequence). Clones were sequenced by immunoSEQ multiplex PCR, and TCRdb holds only the in-frame ones, with some missing. The sample records around 300,000 clones, 89% being singletons. This chain links TRBV7-9 with TRBJ1-6; TRBD1 is a possible D gene (5 bases). Sequencing was performed on peripheral blood. The sequence was obtained from a woman in her thirties or forties who had recovered from COVID-19. The chain's CDR3 is CASSTDQGYSYNSPLHF. CDR3 in DNA: TGTGCCAGCAGTACTGATCAGGGTTACTCCTATAATTCACCCCTCCACTTT.